This is a list of T cell receptor beta chains from one sample in a study of shared clonotypes between healthy human individuals. Produced via immunoSEQ multiplex PCR; TCRdb's table is partial and in-frame only. Of 1,500,000 or so clones in the sample, around 95% were seen once. The specimen sequenced was naive CD4+ T cells sorted from blood. The origin of the receptors is a man under 40 in good health. Each CDR3 is given without its conserved first and last residue.

v_call: TRBV5-4; cdr3_aa: ASSSKQEYEQY
v_call: TRBV7-3; cdr3_aa: ASSLTSGRETQY
v_call: TRBV27; cdr3_aa: ASRRGLSYEQY
v_call: TRBV9; cdr3_aa: ASSVLAGGPAYEQY
v_call: TRBV2; cdr3_aa: ASSEGGPASQH
v_call: TRBV10-3; cdr3_aa: AIKGLAGVDNEQF
v_call: TRBV6-1; cdr3_aa: ATSSRLNEKLF
v_call: TRBV29-1; cdr3_aa: SVEGYNEQF
v_call: TRBV18; cdr3_aa: ASSPAEQNTEAF
v_call: TRBV11-3; cdr3_aa: ASSPGTSRNEQF
v_call: TRBV29-1; cdr3_aa: SARGQTGNTIY
v_call: TRBV7-9; cdr3_aa: ASSLLGGRASEQF
v_call: TRBV9; cdr3_aa: ASSVAVGTGYT
v_call: TRBV14; cdr3_aa: ASSTRLAREGLGEQF
v_call: TRBV11-2; cdr3_aa: ASSLAFYEQY
v_call: TRBV9; cdr3_aa: ASSVVTSGGPGELF